Presented here are 3 T cell receptor beta chains from one specimen sequenced in a study of cytotoxic CD8 clonotypes in ibrutinib-treated CLL. This table comes from immunoSEQ multiplex PCR, and its TCRdb copy is limited to in-frame clones, with some not included. The sample lists approximately 160,000 clones; over 75% were seen once. Material: PBMCs, obtained at disease progression, from a patient treated with ibrutinib. Receptors originate from a human donor with chronic lymphocytic leukemia.

The rearrangement links TRBV5-4 to TRBJ2-7, with D possibly being TRBD2 (6 bases). Between the trimmed V and J ends, which lost 4 bases and 5 bases, there was a span of 7 bases. The CDR3 covers 11 residues. Germline V gene sequence: CDR1 SGHNT, CDR2 YYREEE (reference sequence). The CDR3 here is CASSTGDEQYF. Written as DNA, the CDR3 is TGTGCCAGCAGCACGGGAGACGAGCAGTACTTC.

This chain joins TRBV5-6 and TRBJ2-3; 8 nucleotides line up with TRBD2. J was trimmed by 4 bases and V by 1 base; bases with no gene match: 5. The V gene's germline CDR1 is SGHDT and CDR2 YYEEEE. This CDR3 has 15 residues. CDR3 sequence (DNA): TGTGCCAGCAGCTTGTTCGACGGGAGGGCAGATACGCAGTATTTT. The encoded protein is CASSLFDGRADTQYF.

The chain couples TRBV5-1 to TRBJ2-7, with a weak D call TRBD1 (6 bases). Trimming cost V 4 bases and J 2 bases, with 19 bases left between them. Germline V gene sequence: CDR1 SGHRS, CDR2 YFSETQ. The CDR3 contains 16 residues. CDR3 sequence: CASSRLPGDTTYEQYF. In DNA form, the CDR3 reads TGCGCCAGCAGCCGCCTCCCTGGGGACACTACCTACGAGCAGTACTTC.